The sequence of this TCR beta chain was determined in a study of cytomegalovirus exposure and HLA in healthy donors. PCR amplification relied on 60 Vbeta primers (plus 13 Jbeta primers). The protocol was immunoSEQ multiplex PCR, while the TCRdb copy is restricted to in-frame clones and leaves out a portion. Of roughly 170,000 clones listed, 77% are singletons. This CDR3 contains 15 residues. Germline V gene data show CDR1 as KGHSH and CDR2 as LQKENI. V gave up 4 bases and J gave up 3 bases; unmatched junction bases: 3. The sample taken for sequencing was PBMCs. The chain joins TRBV18 to TRBJ2-1, with 10 bases lining up with TRBD2. The source of this sequence is a woman in her 30s in good health and CMV-seropositive. This chain's CDR3 is CASSLRTSGYNEQFF. CDR3 in DNA: TGTGCCAGCTCACTCCGGACTAGCGGCTACAATGAGCAGTTCTTC.